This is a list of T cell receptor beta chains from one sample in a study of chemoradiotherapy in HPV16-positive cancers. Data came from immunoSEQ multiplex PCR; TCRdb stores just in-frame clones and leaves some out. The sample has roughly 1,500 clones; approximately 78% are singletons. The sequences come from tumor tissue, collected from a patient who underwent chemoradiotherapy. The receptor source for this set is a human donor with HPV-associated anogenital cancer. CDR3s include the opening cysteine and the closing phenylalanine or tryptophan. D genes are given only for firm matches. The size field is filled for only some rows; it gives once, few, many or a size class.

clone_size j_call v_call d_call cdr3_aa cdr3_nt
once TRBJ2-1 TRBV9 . CASSAGLATYNEQFF TGTGCCAGCAGCGCCGGGCTAGCTACATACAATGAGCAGTTCTTC
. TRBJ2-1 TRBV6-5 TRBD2 CASRDLAGGSREQFF TGTGCCAGCAGAGATCTAGCGGGGGGCTCGCGCGAGCAGTTCTTC
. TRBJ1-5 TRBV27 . CASSFQGAGNQPQHF TGTGCCAGCAGTTTCCAGGGCGCGGGCAATCAGCCCCAGCATTTT
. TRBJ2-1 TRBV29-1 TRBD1 CSVGTGGYNEQFF TGCAGCGTTGGGACAGGGGGGTACAATGAGCAGTTCTTC
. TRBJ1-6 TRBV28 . CASSFRQSAMKPLHF TGTGCCAGCAGTTTTCGACAGTCAGCTATGAAACCCCTCCACTTT
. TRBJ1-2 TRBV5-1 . CASSLGRGAGYGYTF TGCGCCAGCAGCCTAGGGCGGGGTGCGGGCTATGGCTACACCTTC
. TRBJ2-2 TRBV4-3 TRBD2 CASSQDLSGLGLGELFF TGCGCCAGCAGCCAAGATTTGTCGGGACTAGGCCTCGGGGAGCTGTTTTTT
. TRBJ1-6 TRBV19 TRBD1 CAGGQGSNSPLHF TGTGCCGGAGGACAGGGGTCTAATTCACCCCTCCACTTT
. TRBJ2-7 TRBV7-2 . CASSYGTSGLEQYF TGTGCCAGCAGCTATGGGACCAGCGGGCTAGAGCAGTACTTC
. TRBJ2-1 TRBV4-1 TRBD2 CASSPTGGTHNEQFF TGCGCCAGCAGCCCCACGGGGGGGACTCACAATGAGCAGTTCTTC
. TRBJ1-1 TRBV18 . CASSPYRQENTEAFF TGTGCCAGCTCACCCTACCGACAGGAGAACACTGAAGCTTTCTTT
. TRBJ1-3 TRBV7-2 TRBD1 CASSLEQGARGNTIYF TGTGCCAGCAGCTTAGAACAGGGGGCGCGGGGAAACACCATATATTTT
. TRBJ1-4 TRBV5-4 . CASSLYAGDEKLFF TGTGCCAGCAGCTTGTATGCGGGGGATGAAAAACTGTTTTTT